Listed here are 20 T cell receptor beta chains from one sample, sequenced in a study of Ad26.COV2.S vaccination and SARS-CoV-2 variants. The method was immunoSEQ multiplex PCR; TCRdb's version includes in-frame clones alone and lacks a portion of them. The table has about 260,000 clones, 70% to 90% seen once. Treatment described: some 20 received Ad26.COV2.S at low or high dose, single or two shots; 5 received placebo; per-sample allocation not given. Sample collection was performed on day 63 after the first vaccine or placebo injection. The sequenced sample was peripheral blood, obtained in a trial of Ad26.COV2.S vaccine versus placebo. Source of these receptors: a person between 18 and 65 years old who received the Ad26.COV2.S COVID-19 vaccine or a placebo.

V is TRBV15 and J is TRBJ1-5, with D maybe TRBD1 (6 bases). Between the trimmed V and J ends, which lost 1 base and 9 bases, there was a span of 10 bases. The V gene's germline CDR1 is LNHNV and CDR2 YYDKDF (reference sequence). This CDR3 comprises 13 residues. CDR3 sequence reads: CATSRGQDWPQHF. The CDR3 DNA reads as TGTGCCACCAGCAGAGGACAGGACTGGCCCCAGCATTTT.

The chain uses TRBV7-2 and TRBJ2-1, with a possible D match to TRBD2 (5 bases). Looked up from germline, CDR1 is SGHTA and CDR2 is FQGNSA. The V end was cut by 6 bases, the J end by 6 bases, with 15 bases between. The CDR3 has 14 amino acids. CDR3 DNA sequence: TGTGCCAGCAGTAGCGCCGCCTGGGGCAATGAGCAGTTCTTC. It specifies CASSSAAWGNEQFF. Based on the CDR3 plus reference TRBV7-2 and TRBJ2-1, the full variable domain is GAGVSQSPSNKVTEKGKDVELRCDPISGHTALYWYRQSLGQGLEFLIYFQGNSAPDKSGLPSDRFSAERTGGSVSTLTIQRTQQEDSAVYLCASSSAAWGNEQFFGPGTRLTVL.

This chain uses TRBV5-1 with TRBJ2-2, with TRBD1 matching 8 bases. The V segment lost 4 bases and the J segment 6 bases; nucleotides outside the gene matches: 14. CDR3 size: 17 residues. The germline V gene has CDR1 SGHRS and CDR2 YFSETQ. CDR3 in amino acids: CASSRAGTGRLPGELFF. The DNA for the CDR3 is TGCGCCAGCAGCCGAGCTGGGACAGGCCGTCTGCCCGGGGAGCTGTTTTTT.

Here the CDR3 reads CAISDRTGYEQYV. As DNA, the CDR3 is TGTGCCATCAGTGACCGGACAGGCTACGAGCAGTACGTC. J is TRBJ2-7 and V is TRBV10-3; TRBD1 agrees at 7 bases. The CDR3 extends over 13 amino acids. The ends lost 3 bases at V and 3 bases at J; junction bases unmatched: 2. Germline V gene sequence: CDR1 ENHRY, CDR2 SYGVKD.

The rearrangement uses TRBV2 and TRBJ1-3; the match to TRBD1 covers 7 bases. Trimming at V came to 0 bases and at J to 3 bases, leaving 5 bases not matched to a gene. CDR3 length: 16 residues. Germline V CDR1 and CDR2: SNHLY, FYNNEI. The CDR3 DNA is TGTGCCAGCAGTGAAGCTCTGACAGGGTATGGAAACACCATATATTTT. Its protein product is CASSEALTGYGNTIYF.

There are a few counts of this clone. The chain joins TRBV12-3 or TRBV12-4 to TRBJ1-3, with no clear D. The V and J ends lost 4 bases and 2 bases respectively, with 6 bases between them. This CDR3 has 13 amino acids. The CDR3 DNA sequence: TGTGCCAGCAGTTCTCTAACTGGAAACACCATATATTTT. The encoded protein is CASSSLTGNTIYF.

The V gene is TRBV30, the J gene TRBJ1-4; D is undetermined. Per the germline V gene, CDR1 is GTSNPN and CDR2 is SVGIG (reference sequence). The CDR3 consists of 13 residues. The ends were cut back, 0 bases at V and 8 bases at J, with 10 bases in the middle. Here the CDR3 DNA reads TGTGCCTGGAGTGTACTAGGTCGGGAAAAACTGTTTTTT. This encodes CAWSVLGREKLFF.

In nucleotides, the CDR3 is TGTGCCAGCAGTTATCCGGAGCCCTATGGCTACACCTTC. Its protein product is CASSYPEPYGYTF. The chain recombines TRBV7-3 with TRBJ1-2; no definite D call. The V gene lost 6 bases and the J gene lost 4 bases, with 12 bases spanning the gap. The CDR3 is made up of 13 amino acids. CDR1 is SGHTA, CDR2 FQGTGA, per germline. The full variable domain, completed using reference TRBV7-3 and TRBJ1-2, is GAGVSQTPSNKVTEKGKYVELRCDPISGHTALYWYRQSLGQGPEFLIYFQGTGAADDSGLPNDRFFAVRPEGSVSTLKIQRTERGDSAVYLCASSYPEPYGYTFGSGTRLTVV.

The chain carries TRBV5-6 and TRBJ2-3; 7 bases fit TRBD2. This CDR3 contains 15 residues. Trimming removed 3 bases from V and 0 bases from J; junction bases left unmatched: 4. Germline CDR1 reads SGHDT; CDR2 reads YYEEEE. The CDR3 spells CASSSLSGSTDTQYF. CDR3 nucleotide sequence: TGTGCCAGCAGCTCTCTTAGCGGGAGCACAGATACGCAGTATTTT.

This clone has only one observation. The chain is built from TRBV30 and TRBJ1-5; D remains ambiguous. There are 12 residues in the CDR3. CDR1 and CDR2 (germline): GTSNPN, SVGIG (reference sequence). V was clipped by 3 bases and J by 3 bases, with 6 bases between them. The CDR3 coding sequence is TGTGCCTGGAGGACGGCCAATCAGCCCCAGCATTTT. Its translation: CAWRTANQPQHF.

The chain has TRBV11-2 and TRBJ2-1; 9 nucleotides match TRBD2. Trimming at V came to 5 bases and at J to 4 bases, leaving 9 bases not matched to a gene. This CDR3 region has 16 residues. The germline V gene has CDR1 SGHAT and CDR2 FQNNGV. CDR3 nucleotides: TGTGCCAGCAGCCCCTTAGGAGCGGGGGGTTACAATGAGCAGTTCTTC. Translating it yields CASSPLGAGGYNEQFF.

This clone was detected once. The chain links TRBV7-2 to TRBJ2-7; D is undetermined. Germline CDR1 SGHTA, CDR2 FQGNSA. The CDR3 is 15 residues long. V lost 4 bases to trimming and J lost 3 bases, with 16 bases between them. CDR3 nucleotides: TGTGCCAGCAGCTCCGAGTCCCAGAGCTACTACGAGCAGTACGTC. This sequence encodes CASSSESQSYYEQYV.

This clone came up once. The V gene is TRBV21-1, the J gene TRBJ2-1. TRBV21-1 is a pseudogene segment. The CDR3 has 17 residues. The CDR3 DNA is TGTGCCAGCATCTACCCCTCAGGAGGGGGTCCCTACAATGAGCAGTTCTTC. As protein: CASIYPSGGGPYNEQFF.

J is TRBJ1-4 and V is TRBV18; D is possibly TRBD1 (6 bases). Germline CDR1 reads KGHSH; CDR2 reads LQKENI. CDR3 length: 13 residues. The ends were cut back, 6 bases at V and 7 bases at J, with 12 bases in the middle. CDR3 sequence reads: CASSPPGVEKLFF. CDR3 in DNA: TGTGCCAGCTCCCCCCCAGGGGTTGAAAAACTGTTTTTT.

The genes are TRBV5-1 and TRBJ2-7, with D uncertain. Germline values: CDR1 SGHRS, CDR2 YFSETQ. The CDR3 runs to 17 residues. The V gene lost 4 bases and the J gene lost 2 bases, with 22 bases spanning the gap. The chain's CDR3 is CASSDYPRPKRTYEQYF. Written as DNA, the CDR3 is TGCGCCAGCAGCGATTATCCCAGGCCCAAGCGAACCTACGAGCAGTACTTC.

V gene TRBV5-4 combines with J gene TRBJ2-3, with D tentatively TRBD1 or TRBD2 (5 bases each). The V gene lost 4 bases and the J gene lost 1 base, with 13 bases spanning the gap. Looked up from germline, CDR1 is SGHNT and CDR2 is YYREEE (reference sequence). This CDR3 region has 15 residues. CDR3 protein: CASSLRRDGTDTQYF. CDR3 sequence (DNA): TGTGCCAGCAGCCTTCGACGGGACGGCACAGATACGCAGTATTTT.

The V and J genes are TRBV30 and TRBJ1-2, with a possible D match to TRBD1 (6 bases). This CDR3 region has 14 residues. V was trimmed by 8 bases and J by 4 bases, leaving 20 bases between them. The germline V gene encodes CDR1 GTSNPN and CDR2 SVGIG (reference sequence). The DNA for the CDR3 is TGTGCCGGCCGGCGGGGGGCACGGCTCTATGGCTACACCTTC. This translates into CAGRRGARLYGYTF.

The chain carries TRBV29-1 and TRBJ2-1, with D uncertain. Trimming stripped 2 bases from V and 4 bases from J, with 3 bases between. The CDR3 extends over 11 amino acids. The germline gives CDR1 SQVTM, CDR2 ANQGSEA. The CDR3 reads CSVEWYNEQFF. CDR3 coding DNA: TGCAGCGTTGAATGGTACAATGAGCAGTTCTTC.

The chain couples TRBV3-1 (or the pseudogene TRBV3-2) to TRBJ1-3; no clear D. Per germline, CDR1 LGHDT and CDR2 YNNKEL (reference sequence). There are 14 residues in the CDR3. Trimming stripped 2 bases from V and 0 bases from J, with 5 bases between. CDR3 in DNA: TGTGCCAGCAGCCAACACCACTCTGGAAACACCATATATTTT. Protein sequence: CASSQHHSGNTIYF.

The chain couples TRBV5-5 to TRBJ2-7, with D perhaps being TRBD1 or TRBD2 (5 bases each). The CDR3 is 14 residues long. CDR1 is SGHKS and CDR2 is YYEKEE in the germline V gene (reference sequence). Trimming left V 3 bases short and J 4 bases short, with 14 bases between. CDR3 loop: CASSSGPLAYEQYV. CDR3 DNA sequence: TGTGCCAGCAGCTCGGGACCTCTTGCGTACGAGCAGTACGTC.